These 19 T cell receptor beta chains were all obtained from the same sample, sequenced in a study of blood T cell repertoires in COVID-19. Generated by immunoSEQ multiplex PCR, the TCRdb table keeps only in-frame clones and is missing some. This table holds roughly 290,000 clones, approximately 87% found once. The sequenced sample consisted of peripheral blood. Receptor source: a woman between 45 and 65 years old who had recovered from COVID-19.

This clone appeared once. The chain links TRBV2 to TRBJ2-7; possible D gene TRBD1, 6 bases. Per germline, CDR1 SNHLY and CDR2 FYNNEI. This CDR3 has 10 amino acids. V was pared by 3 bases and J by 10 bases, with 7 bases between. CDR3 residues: CASSEGAQYF. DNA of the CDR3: TGTGCCAGCAGTGAGGGGGCTCAGTACTTC. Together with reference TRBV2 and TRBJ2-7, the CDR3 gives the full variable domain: EPEVTQTPSHQVTQMGQEVILRCVPISNHLYFYWYRQILGQKVEFLVSFYNNEISEKSEIFDDQFSVERPDGSNFTLKIRSTKLEDSAMYFCASSEGAQYFGPGTRLTVT.

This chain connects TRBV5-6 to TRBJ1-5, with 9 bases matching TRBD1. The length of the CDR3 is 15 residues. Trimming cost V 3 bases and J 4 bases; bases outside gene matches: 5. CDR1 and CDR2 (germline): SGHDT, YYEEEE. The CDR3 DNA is TGTGCCAGCAGCTCACAGGGGGCTTGGAATCAGCCCCAGCATTTT. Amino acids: CASSSQGAWNQPQHF.

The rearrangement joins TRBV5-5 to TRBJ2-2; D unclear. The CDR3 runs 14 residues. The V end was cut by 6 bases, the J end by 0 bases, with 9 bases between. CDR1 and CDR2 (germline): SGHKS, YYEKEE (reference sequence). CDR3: CASIPRTNTGELFF. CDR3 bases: TGTGCCAGCATCCCGCGGACGAACACCGGGGAGCTGTTTTTT.

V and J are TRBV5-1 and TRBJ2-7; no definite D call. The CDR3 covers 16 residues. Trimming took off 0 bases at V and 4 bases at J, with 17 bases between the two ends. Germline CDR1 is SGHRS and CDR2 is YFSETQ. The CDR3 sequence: CASSLASGRNLYEQYF. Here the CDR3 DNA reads TGCGCCAGCAGCTTGGCTTCGGGTCGGAATTTATACGAGCAGTACTTC.

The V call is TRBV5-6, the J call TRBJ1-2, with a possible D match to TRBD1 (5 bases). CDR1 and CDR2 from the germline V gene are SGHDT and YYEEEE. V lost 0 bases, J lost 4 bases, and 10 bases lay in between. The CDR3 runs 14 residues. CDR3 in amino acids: CASSLDRGFYGYTF. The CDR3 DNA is TGTGCCAGCAGCTTGGATCGGGGGTTCTATGGCTACACCTTC.

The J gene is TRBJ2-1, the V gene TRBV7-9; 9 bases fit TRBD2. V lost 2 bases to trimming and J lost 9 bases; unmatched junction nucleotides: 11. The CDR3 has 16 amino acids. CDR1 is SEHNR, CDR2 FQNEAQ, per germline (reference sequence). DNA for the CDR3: TGTGCCAGCAGCTTATCCGCGGGAGGGCCCATAGGTGAGCAGTTCTTC. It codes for CASSLSAGGPIGEQFF. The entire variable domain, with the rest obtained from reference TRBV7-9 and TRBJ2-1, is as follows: DTGVSQNPRHKITKRGQNVTFRCDPISEHNRLYWYRQTLGQGPEFLTYFQNEAQLEKSRLLSDRFSAERPKGSFSTLEIQRTEQGDSAMYLCASSLSAGGPIGEQFFGPGTRLTVL.

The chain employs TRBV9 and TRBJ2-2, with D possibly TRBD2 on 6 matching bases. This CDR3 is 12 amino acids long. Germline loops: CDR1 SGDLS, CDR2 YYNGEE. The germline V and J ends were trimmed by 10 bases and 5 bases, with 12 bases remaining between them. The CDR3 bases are TGTGCCGTTATTAGCGGTACCGGGGAGCTGTTTTTT. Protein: CAVISGTGELFF.

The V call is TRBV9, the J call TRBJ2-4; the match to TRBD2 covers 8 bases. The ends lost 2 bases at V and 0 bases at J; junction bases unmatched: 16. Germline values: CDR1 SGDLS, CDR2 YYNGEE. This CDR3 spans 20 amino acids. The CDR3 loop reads CASSVQAPGGRILAKNIQYF. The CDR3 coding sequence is TGTGCCAGCAGCGTCCAAGCACCGGGGGGGAGGATCCTAGCCAAAAACATTCAGTACTTC.

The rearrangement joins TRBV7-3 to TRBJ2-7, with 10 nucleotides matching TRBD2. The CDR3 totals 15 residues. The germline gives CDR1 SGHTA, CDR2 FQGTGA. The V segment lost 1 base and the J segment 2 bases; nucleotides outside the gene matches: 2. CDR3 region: CASSLSSGRAYEQYF. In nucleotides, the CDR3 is TGTGCCAGCAGCTTAAGCAGCGGGAGGGCCTACGAGCAGTACTTC.

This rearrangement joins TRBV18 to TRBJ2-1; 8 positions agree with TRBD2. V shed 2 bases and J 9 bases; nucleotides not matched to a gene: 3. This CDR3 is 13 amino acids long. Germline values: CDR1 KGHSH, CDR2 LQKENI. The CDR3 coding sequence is TGTGCCAGCTCACCAATGCGGGGGGCTGAGCAGTTCTTC. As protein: CASSPMRGAEQFF. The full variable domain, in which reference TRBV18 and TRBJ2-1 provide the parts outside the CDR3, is NAGVMQNPRHLVRRRGQEARLRCSPMKGHSHVYWYRQLPEEGLKFMVYLQKENIIDESGMPKERFSAEFPKEGPSILRIQQVVRGDSAAYFCASSPMRGAEQFFGPGTRLTVL.

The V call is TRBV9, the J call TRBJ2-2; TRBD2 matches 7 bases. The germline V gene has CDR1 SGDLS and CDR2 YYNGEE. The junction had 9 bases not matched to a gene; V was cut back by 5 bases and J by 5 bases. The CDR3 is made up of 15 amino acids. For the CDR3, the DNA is TGTGCCAGCAGTTGGAGAAGCGGGAAGACCGGGGAGCTGTTTTTT. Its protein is CASSWRSGKTGELFF. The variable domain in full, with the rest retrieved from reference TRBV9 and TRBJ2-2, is DSGVTQTPKHLITATGQRVTLRCSPRSGDLSVYWYQQSLDQGLQFLIQYYNGEERAKGNILERFSAQQFPDLHSELNLSSLELGDSALYFCASSWRSGKTGELFFGEGSRLTVL.

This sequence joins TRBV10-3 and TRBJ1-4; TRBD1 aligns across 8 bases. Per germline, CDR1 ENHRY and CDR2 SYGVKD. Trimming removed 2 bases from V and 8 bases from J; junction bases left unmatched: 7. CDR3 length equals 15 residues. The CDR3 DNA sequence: TGTGCCATCAGTGAGCACAGGGGGGCTGAAGAAAAACTGTTTTTT. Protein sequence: CAISEHRGAEEKLFF.

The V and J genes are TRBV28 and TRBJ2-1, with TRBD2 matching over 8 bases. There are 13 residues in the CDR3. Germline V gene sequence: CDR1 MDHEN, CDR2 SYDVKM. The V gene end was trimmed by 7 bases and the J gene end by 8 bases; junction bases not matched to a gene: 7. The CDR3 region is CASTPGGRDEQFF. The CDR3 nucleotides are TGTGCCAGCACCCCGGGGGGGCGCGATGAGCAGTTCTTC.

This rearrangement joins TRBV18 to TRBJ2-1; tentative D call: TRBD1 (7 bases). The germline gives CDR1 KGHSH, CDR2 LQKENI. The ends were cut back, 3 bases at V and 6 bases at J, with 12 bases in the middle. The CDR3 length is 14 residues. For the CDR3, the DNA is TGTGCCAGCTCACCCGGGCAGGGGGGCAATGAGCAGTTCTTC. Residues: CASSPGQGGNEQFF.

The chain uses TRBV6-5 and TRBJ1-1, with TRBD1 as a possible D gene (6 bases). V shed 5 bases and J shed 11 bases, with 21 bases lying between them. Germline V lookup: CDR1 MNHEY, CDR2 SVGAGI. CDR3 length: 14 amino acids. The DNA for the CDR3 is TGTGCCAGCAGTCTAAGGACAGCGAGCGTTGAGGCTTTCTTT. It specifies CASSLRTASVEAFF.

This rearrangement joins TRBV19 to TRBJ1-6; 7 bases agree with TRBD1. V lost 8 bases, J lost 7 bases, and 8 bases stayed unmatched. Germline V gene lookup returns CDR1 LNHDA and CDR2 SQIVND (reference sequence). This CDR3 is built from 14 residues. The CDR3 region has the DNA TGTGCCAGTCTTCCCCGACAGGGAAATTCACCCCTCCACTTT. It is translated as CASLPRQGNSPLHF.

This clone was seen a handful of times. The CDR3 DNA reads as TGTGCCAGCAGCATCAGGAGGGACTATGGCTACACCTTC. Encoded protein: CASSIRRDYGYTF. The chain links TRBV5-4 to TRBJ1-2; unclear D gene. CDR1 SGHNT and CDR2 YYREEE come from the germline V gene (reference sequence). The CDR3 length is 13 residues. Deletions cut 4 bases from V and 3 bases from J, with 10 bases between.

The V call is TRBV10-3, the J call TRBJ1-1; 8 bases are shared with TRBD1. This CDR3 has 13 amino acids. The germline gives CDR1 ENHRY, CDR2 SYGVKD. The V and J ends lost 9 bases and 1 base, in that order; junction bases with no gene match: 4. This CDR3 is CAIGQGPNTEAFF. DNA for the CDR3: TGTGCCATAGGACAGGGCCCGAACACTGAAGCTTTCTTT.

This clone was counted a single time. This CDR3 reads CASSPTSGLPYEQYF. DNA for the CDR3: TGTGCCAGCAGTCCCACTAGCGGACTACCCTACGAGCAGTACTTC. V usage is TRBV28 and J usage is TRBJ2-7; 8 bases agree with TRBD2. Unmatched junction bases numbered 8, after V lost 5 bases and J lost 2 bases. The CDR3 is 15 amino acids. CDR1 and CDR2 from the germline V gene are MDHEN and SYDVKM.